These 5 T cell receptor beta chains were sequenced from one sample in a study of T cells in Graves' hyperthyroidism and ophthalmopathy. The source material, RNA transcripts, was used to amplify TCR beta CDR3 regions. The HTBI primer set was used in a first-round RT-PCR of the TCR CDR3. Via MiXCR, TCRdb re-called the multiplex PCR reads, giving one row per CDR3 protein. The sample records almost 50,000 distinct CDR3 sequences, approximately 50% being singletons. Sequences were obtained from peripheral blood or thyroid tissue (not recorded which). The receptor set was obtained from a man aged 18 to 29 with Graves' hyperthyroidism.

This clonotype is deemed medium-sized (0.01 to 0.1%). The rearrangement uses TRBV29-1 and TRBJ1-1; D is ambiguous. This CDR3 has 13 residues. The V end lost 3 bases, the J end lost 1 base, and 9 bases lay between the germline ends. CDR1 is SQVTM, CDR2 ANQGSEA, per germline. CDR3 in DNA: TGCAGCGTTGACAAAGCAGAGAACACTGAAGCTTTCTTT. Protein product: CSVDKAENTEAFF.

This clonotype appeared a few times. Just one base apart from a much larger clone, this may be a read error. This chain uses TRBV6-4 with TRBJ1-1; D is undetermined. V was clipped by 4 bases and J by 3 bases, with 15 bases between them. The CDR3 totals 15 residues. Germline CDR1 reads MRHNA; CDR2 reads SNTAGT. This CDR3 is CASSATPGFDTEAFF. The CDR3 nucleotides are TGTGCCAGCAGTGCAACCCCGGGGTTCGACACTGAAGCTTTCTTT.

This clonotype was seen at least ten times. V and J are TRBV27 and TRBJ1-6; D is undetermined. The CDR3 runs to 15 residues. Germline CDR1 is MNHEY and CDR2 is SMNVEV (reference sequence). V was pared by 6 bases and J by 0 bases, with 9 bases between. The DNA of the CDR3 is TGTGCCAGCAGGGCAGAGAGCTCCTATAATTCACCCCTCCACTTT. Protein product: CASRAESSYNSPLHF.

The chain uses TRBV11-2 and TRBJ2-5, with a tentative D call TRBD2 (6 bases). Per the germline V gene, CDR1 is SGHAT and CDR2 is FQNNGV. This CDR3 region has 15 residues. The V end was cut by 5 bases, the J end by 7 bases, with 20 bases between. CDR3 protein: CASSPTSGGSGTQYF. The CDR3 nucleotides read TGTGCCAGCAGCCCGACCAGCGGAGGGAGTGGGACCCAGTACTTC.

At least ten counts were recorded for this clonotype. The V gene is TRBV6-5, the J gene TRBJ2-7, with D tentatively TRBD1 (6 bases). The ends were cut back, 6 bases at V and 5 bases at J, with 20 bases in the middle. This CDR3 is built from 15 residues. Germline values: CDR1 MNHEY, CDR2 SVGAGI. This CDR3 reads CASRYIDQGTNEQYF. The CDR3 DNA is TGTGCCAGCAGATACATTGATCAGGGGACCAACGAGCAGTACTTC.